The clone carrying this T cell receptor beta chain was seen ten or more times. Its antigen remains unidentified. Exclusion criteria comprised uncontrolled infection, other autoimmune disease, pregnancy or lactation. Each diagnosis was grounded in clinical symptoms, serum thyroxine and TRAb, thyroid ultrasound, and orbital computed tomography. The sample is drawn from a study of T cells in Graves' hyperthyroidism and ophthalmopathy. Regarding the study as a whole: Researchers report that a 13 V-J model separated ophthalmopathy from stable hyperthyroidism. The model predicted ophthalmopathy a median around seven months before onset.

Amplification yielded TCR beta CDR3 regions, with RNA transcripts as the source. HTBI primers drove first-round RT-PCR of the TCR CDR3. TCRdb called the multiplex PCR reads again in MiXCR, with one record for every CDR3 protein. The repertoire has 550,000 to 700,000 distinct CDR3 sequences, about 43% of them found once; the top ten carry around 19%. The CDR3 runs to 14 residues. With 4 bases clipped from V and 9 bases from J, the junction kept 10 bases outside the gene matches. Germline assignment: CDR1 SGHRS and CDR2 YFSETQ. The source is an adult woman with Graves' disease, either hyperthyroidism or ophthalmopathy (not recorded which). Sample: peripheral blood or thyroid tissue (not recorded which). V and J are TRBV5-1 and TRBJ2-7; TRBD2 matches at 10 bases. The CDR3 DNA reads TGCGCCAGCAGCCTCGTGAGCGGGAGGGCGCGGCAGTACTTC. Its translation: CASSLVSGRARQYF.